The entry below describes one T cell receptor beta chain. The antigen is unknown. The data stem from a study of PD-1 blockade in classical Hodgkin lymphoma. Notes on the study in general: Lower baseline TCR diversity marked trial partial responders and progressors. By cycle point C4D1, TCR diversity had risen significantly in CD4+ cells (but not CD8+ cells).

The time point is: cycle 4 day 1 (C4D1), after less than 7 weeks of nivolumab. Every patient had relapsed following autologous stem cell transplantation, and cohorts differed in brentuximab vedotin exposure. Magnetic negative selection of thawed PBMCs was the method by which CD4+ T cells were purified. Clones were sequenced by immunoSEQ multiplex PCR, and TCRdb holds only the in-frame ones, with some missing. The table lists 15,000 to 20,000 clones, over 65% of them singletons. The CDR3 is 13 amino acids. Per the germline V gene, CDR1 is LNHDA and CDR2 is SQIVND (reference sequence). Trimming shortened V by 3 bases and J by 4 bases, and 9 bases separated the two germline ends.

The genes are TRBV19 and TRBJ1-1; maybe TRBD1 (5 bases). This sequence originates from a human donor with classical Hodgkin lymphoma. The sequences come from CD4+ T cells from blood, collected before the fourth cycle of nivolumab. The CDR3 loop reads CASSMGGSTEAFF. CDR3 nucleotide sequence: TGTGCCAGTAGTATGGGGGGGAGCACTGAAGCTTTCTTT.